This TCR beta chain derives from a study of early T cells in non-severe SARS-CoV-2 infection. As for the study in general: Sequencing was performed on bulk RNA from unsorted whole blood, leaving chains unpaired. General study results and limits: VDJdb-based matching was biased toward anti-spike CD8 responses and missed private and CD4 specificities.

The CDR3 is 15 residues long. V trimming: 4 bases; J trimming: 6 bases; junction bases outside the gene matches: 9. CDR1 SGHRS and CDR2 YFSETQ come from the germline V gene. Each single cDNA molecule received a unique molecular identifier. TCRdb re-called the 5' RACE reads with MiXCR, one entry per CDR3 protein. The sample contains around 47,000 distinct CDR3 sequences, roughly 12% of which appear only once. This clonotype was picked up many times. Its antigen is as yet unknown. The rearrangement links TRBV5-1 to TRBJ2-1; 8 bases are a match to TRBD2. Sequences were obtained from whole blood. This receptor was obtained from an adult who was a healthcare worker with PCR-confirmed SARS-CoV-2 infection or an uninfected control (not recorded which). The CDR3 here is CASSPNSGTGNEQFF. CDR3 in DNA: TGCGCCAGCAGCCCAAATAGCGGGACTGGCAATGAGCAGTTCTTC.